The 27 T cell receptor beta chains listed next were all sequenced from one sample in a study of T cell responses to AZD1222 COVID-19 vaccine. Produced via immunoSEQ multiplex PCR; TCRdb's table is partial and in-frame only. Of roughly 120,000 clones in the sample, around 93% were seen once. This specimen consisted of peripheral blood, obtained 28 days after the second AZD1222 dose. All receptors come from an adult who received the AZD1222 COVID-19 vaccine.

The V and J genes are TRBV6-5 and TRBJ1-3, with 7 bases fitting TRBD1. The CDR3 loop spans 15 amino acids. Unmatched junction bases numbered 5, after V lost 6 bases and J lost 0 bases. Looked up from germline, CDR1 is MNHEY and CDR2 is SVGAGI. This CDR3 reads CASSRGTASGNTIYF. CDR3 in DNA: TGTGCCAGCAGCCGTGGGACAGCCTCTGGAAACACCATATATTTT.

In this sample, this clone turned up a few times. The genes are TRBV29-1 and TRBJ1-2; D is ambiguous. CDR3 size: 12 residues. Germline V gene lookup returns CDR1 SQVTM and CDR2 ANQGSEA. V gave up 6 bases and J gave up 1 base, with 9 bases separating them. This CDR3 reads CSVFLVNYGYTF. The DNA of the CDR3 is TGCAGCGTCTTCCTAGTTAACTATGGCTACACCTTC.

CDR3 DNA: TGTGCCAGCAGCCAACGACTAGCGGGGGGCCGGAGGGAGACCCAGTACTTC. Encoded protein: CASSQRLAGGRRETQYF. This chain connects TRBV3-1 (or the pseudogene TRBV3-2) to TRBJ2-5; 13 positions agree with TRBD2. Germline V gene lookup returns CDR1 LGHDT and CDR2 YNNKEL (reference sequence). With 2 bases clipped from V and 5 bases from J, the junction kept 8 bases outside the gene matches. The length of the CDR3 is 17 residues.

This chain joins TRBV12-3 or TRBV12-4 and TRBJ2-1; D is ambiguous. CDR3 length: 13 residues. The V end was cut by 3 bases, the J end by 5 bases, with 8 bases between. CDR3 bases: TGTGCCAGCAGTTTTTTACAGAACAATGAGCAGTTCTTC. This encodes CASSFLQNNEQFF.

This clone was counted a single time. The chain employs TRBV18 and TRBJ2-3, with D perhaps TRBD2 (5 bases). Germline CDR1 KGHSH, CDR2 LQKENI. This CDR3 comprises 17 residues. V lost 0 bases and J 3 bases, leaving 16 bases between the germline ends. CDR3 DNA: TGTGCCAGCTCACCACCCGGGCTCCCCGGCGGGACAGATACGCAGTATTTT. Its protein is CASSPPGLPGGTDTQYF.

J is TRBJ1-1 and V is TRBV7-2; 9 positions agree with TRBD1. Germline lookup yields CDR1 SGHTA and CDR2 FQGNSA. CDR3 length: 14 amino acids. The ends lost 5 bases at V and 1 base at J; junction bases unmatched: 2. The DNA for the CDR3 is TGTGCCAGCAGCCGGGACAGGGAGAACACTGAAGCTTTCTTT. Protein: CASSRDRENTEAFF.

J is TRBJ1-3 and V is TRBV6-5, with D uncertain. CDR1 is MNHEY and CDR2 is SVGAGI in the germline V gene. This CDR3 is 15 amino acids long. V shed 6 bases and J shed 1 base, with 13 bases lying between them. The CDR3 DNA follows: TGTGCCAGCAGGGACGAAGAAGGGTCTGGAAACACCATATATTTT. Translation: CASRDEEGSGNTIYF.

This clone was recorded once. The genes are TRBV11-2 and TRBJ1-6, with D perhaps TRBD1 (5 bases). The CDR3 runs to 15 residues. The V and J ends lost 6 bases and 9 bases respectively, with 18 bases between them. CDR1 is SGHAT, CDR2 FQNNGV, per germline. CDR3 sequence reads: CASRLAAGGSSPLHF. In nucleotides, the CDR3 is TGTGCCAGCAGGCTAGCGGCCGGGGGTAGTTCACCCCTCCACTTT.

The genes are TRBV2 and TRBJ1-1; D unclear. Germline CDR1 SNHLY, CDR2 FYNNEI. V lost 7 bases and J lost 1, with 10 bases in between. This CDR3 is 13 amino acids long. CDR3 loop: CASTMGGNTEAFF. CDR3 sequence (DNA): TGTGCCAGCACCATGGGAGGGAACACTGAAGCTTTCTTT.

V and J are TRBV7-2 and TRBJ1-2; no firm D call. Germline CDR1 is SGHTA and CDR2 is FQGNSA. The CDR3 is 14 amino acids. Trimming pared 4 bases from V and 5 bases from J, leaving 14 bases between. The DNA of the CDR3 is TGTGCCAGCAGCTCAAGTTGGTCGGGGTATGGCTACACCTTC. This gives the protein CASSSSWSGYGYTF.

V usage is TRBV5-5 and J usage is TRBJ1-1; D gene uncertain. The CDR3 covers 15 residues. V was clipped by 0 bases and J by 5 bases, with 14 bases between them. CDR1 and CDR2 from the germline V gene are SGHKS and YYEKEE (reference sequence). In DNA, the CDR3 is TGTGCCAGCAGCTTGGCTATCGGCGTGGGAACTGAAGCTTTCTTT. Amino acids: CASSLAIGVGTEAFF.

This chain connects TRBV5-1 to TRBJ2-7, with 14 bases identical to TRBD2. The CDR3 is made up of 17 amino acids. Trimming at V came to 1 base and at J to 0 bases, leaving 3 bases not matched to a gene. From germline, CDR1 is SGHRS and CDR2 YFSETQ. The CDR3 spells CASSLTGTSGSSYEQYF. The CDR3 nucleotides read TGCGCCAGCAGCTTGACCGGGACTAGCGGGAGCTCCTACGAGCAGTACTTC.

V gene TRBV18 combines with J gene TRBJ1-2, with 9 positions matching TRBD1. In germline, CDR1 is KGHSH, CDR2 LQKENI. V lost 1 base, J lost 3 bases, and 3 bases stayed unmatched. The CDR3 spans 15 residues. The CDR3 is CASSPRDRGDYGYTF. The CDR3 nucleotides read TGTGCCAGCTCACCACGAGACAGGGGGGACTATGGCTACACCTTC.

The chain employs TRBV27 and TRBJ1-4; 8 bases are a match to TRBD1. Germline assignment: CDR1 MNHEY and CDR2 SMNVEV (reference sequence). After removal of 6 bases from V and 0 bases from J, the junction contained 6 bases not matched to a gene. This CDR3 has 16 residues. CDR3 protein: CASRGTGSATNEKLFF. The CDR3 nucleotides are TGTGCCAGCAGGGGGACAGGAAGTGCAACTAATGAAAAACTGTTTTTT.

J is TRBJ1-6 and V is TRBV6-1, with D tentatively TRBD1 (5 bases). V was pared by 3 bases and J by 7 bases, with 13 bases between. This CDR3 is built from 15 residues. CDR1 and CDR2 (germline): MNHNS, SASEGT. The CDR3: CASSDFGTTNSPLHF. The CDR3, as DNA: TGTGCCAGCAGTGATTTCGGGACCACAAATTCACCCCTCCACTTT.

V usage is TRBV5-8 and J usage is TRBJ2-6; D not resolved. CDR1 and CDR2 from the germline V gene are SGHTS and YDEGEE. The germline V and J ends were trimmed by 0 bases and 1 base, with 8 bases remaining between them. The CDR3 sequence is 16 residues long. The CDR3 loop reads CASSLVRRSGANVLTF. CDR3 sequence (DNA): TGTGCCAGCAGCTTGGTGCGCCGGTCTGGGGCCAACGTCCTGACTTTC.

The chain links TRBV7-2 to TRBJ2-4, with 14 positions matching TRBD2. V dropped 0 bases and J dropped 9; count of bases not matched to a gene: 10. The CDR3 contains 18 residues. Germline values: CDR1 SGHTA, CDR2 FQGNSA. The chain's CDR3 is CASSLATSGRALYSIQYF. In DNA, the CDR3 is TGTGCCAGCAGCTTAGCGACTAGCGGGAGGGCTCTATATAGCATTCAGTACTTC. The complete variable domain, with remaining parts taken from reference TRBV7-2 and TRBJ2-4, reads GAGVSQSPSNKVTEKGKDVELRCDPISGHTALYWYRQSLGQGLEFLIYFQGNSAPDKSGLPSDRFSAERTGGSVSTLTIQRTQQEDSAVYLCASSLATSGRALYSIQYFGAGTRLSVL.

This clone showed up just a few times. The genes are TRBV11-2 and TRBJ1-4; D not certain. The CDR3 covers 13 residues. V gave up 3 bases and J gave up 10 bases, with 12 bases separating them. Per the germline V gene, CDR1 is SGHAT and CDR2 is FQNNGV. The CDR3 nucleotides are TGTGCCAGCAGCTTTAGCCCCGAGGGAAAACTGTTTTTT. Encoded protein: CASSFSPEGKLFF.

The chain links TRBV19 to TRBJ2-1, with D perhaps TRBD2 (6 bases). Between the trimmed V and J ends, which lost 5 bases and 6 bases, there was a span of 17 bases. The CDR3 loop spans 15 amino acids. The V gene's germline CDR1 is LNHDA and CDR2 SQIVND (reference sequence). The CDR3 sequence: CASSALGGTGNEQFF. The DNA for the CDR3 is TGTGCCAGTAGTGCTCTGGGGGGAACGGGCAATGAGCAGTTCTTC.

This clone appeared once. The chain couples TRBV2 to TRBJ2-1; D gene uncertain. The CDR3 length is 15 residues. From germline, CDR1 is SNHLY and CDR2 FYNNEI. The germline V and J ends were trimmed by 7 bases and 0 bases, with 13 bases remaining between them. The DNA of the CDR3 is TGTGCCAGCAAGGAACAGAGCTACTCCTACAATGAGCAGTTCTTC. It yields the protein CASKEQSYSYNEQFF.

V is TRBV6-4 and J is TRBJ2-1; D may be TRBD2 (5 bases). The CDR3 runs 15 residues. V dropped 9 bases and J dropped 7 bases, with 22 bases sitting between them. Per germline, CDR1 MRHNA and CDR2 SNTAGT. The CDR3 region is CASVSFDRRRNEQFF. CDR3 nucleotide sequence: TGTGCCAGTGTCTCTTTTGACCGGAGGAGGAATGAGCAGTTCTTC.

This sequence joins TRBV4-3 and TRBJ1-5; D might be TRBD1 (5 bases). Deletions cut 0 bases from V and 3 bases from J, with 9 bases between. Germline V gives CDR1 LGHNA, CDR2 YSLEER. This CDR3 has 15 amino acids. CDR3 in amino acids: CASSQEKGLNQPQHF. In nucleotides, the CDR3 is TGCGCCAGCAGCCAAGAAAAGGGGCTCAATCAGCCCCAGCATTTT.

The chain links TRBV7-9 to TRBJ1-5; TRBD1 is a possible D gene (6 bases). Trimming stripped 5 bases from V and 6 bases from J, with 14 bases between. The CDR3 has 14 amino acids. Per germline, CDR1 SEHNR and CDR2 FQNEAQ (reference sequence). CDR3 bases: TGTGCCAGCAGCGAGAACGGGGGGCGTCAGCCCCAGCATTTT. As protein: CASSENGGRQPQHF. The complete variable domain, with remaining parts taken from reference TRBV7-9 and TRBJ1-5, reads DTGVSQNPRHKITKRGQNVTFRCDPISEHNRLYWYRQTLGQGPEFLTYFQNEAQLEKSRLLSDRFSAERPKGSFSTLEIQRTEQGDSAMYLCASSENGGRQPQHFGDGTRLSIL.

The rearrangement links TRBV7-9 to TRBJ1-2; tentative D call: TRBD1 (6 bases). The CDR3 has 15 amino acids. In germline, CDR1 is SEHNR, CDR2 FQNEAQ (reference sequence). V was pared by 7 bases and J by 0 bases, with 15 bases between. CDR3 protein: CASTPQGTANYGYTF. The CDR3 coding sequence is TGTGCCAGCACCCCACAGGGTACGGCTAACTATGGCTACACCTTC.

V usage is TRBV10-3 and J usage is TRBJ1-1, with 8 bases aligning to TRBD1. The CDR3 covers 15 residues. Germline lookup yields CDR1 ENHRY and CDR2 SYGVKD. Trimming at V came to 3 bases and at J to 3 bases, leaving 6 bases not matched to a gene. CDR3 residues: CAISDGQGWDTEAFF. CDR3 coding DNA: TGTGCCATCAGTGACGGACAGGGTTGGGACACTGAAGCTTTCTTT.

The rearrangement joins TRBV7-9 to TRBJ1-1; D remains unclear. The CDR3 loop spans 15 amino acids. Germline-derived CDR1 and CDR2 are SEHNR and FQNEAQ (reference sequence). V lost 5 bases and J 0 bases, leaving 13 bases between the germline ends. CDR3 loop: CASSPPTEMNTEAFF. The CDR3, as DNA: TGTGCCAGCAGCCCCCCGACGGAAATGAACACTGAAGCTTTCTTT.

The chain has TRBV27 and TRBJ1-6; weak D call: TRBD1 (6 bases). CDR3 length: 14 amino acids. CDR1 and CDR2 from the germline V gene are MNHEY and SMNVEV (reference sequence). V was cut by 3 bases and J by 10 bases, with 13 bases left in between. This CDR3 is CASSFAGAGSPLHF. As DNA, the CDR3 is TGTGCCAGCAGTTTTGCAGGGGCAGGATCACCCCTCCACTTT.